These T cell receptor beta chains were read from a single sample in a study of blood T cell repertoires in COVID-19. Assay used: immunoSEQ multiplex PCR; TCRdb lists only in-frame clones, some missing. The sample records over 150,000 clones, more than 75% being singletons. Material for sequencing was peripheral blood. These receptors were collected from a woman of 80 years or more with COVID-19, enrolled during active disease. Each CDR3 is given with its conserved first and last residue. Fields, in order: V gene, clone size, J gene, D gene, CDR3 DNA, CDR3 protein. D genes are given only for firm matches. Clone size appears in some rows only: once, few, many, or a class for an expanded clone.

V gene: TRBV6-5; clone size: NA; J gene: TRBJ1-1; D gene: NA; CDR3 DNA: TGTGCCAGCAGCCTTACAACGAACACTGAAGCTTTCTTT; CDR3 protein: CASSLTTNTEAFF
V gene: TRBV9; clone size: NA; J gene: TRBJ1-1; D gene: NA; CDR3 DNA: TGTGCCAGCAGCAGCAGCGGGGGGCAGACTATGAACACTGAAGCTTTCTTT; CDR3 protein: CASSSSGGQTMNTEAFF
V gene: TRBV7-2; clone size: NA; J gene: TRBJ2-2; D gene: TRBD2; CDR3 DNA: TGTGCCAGCAGCCCTAGCGGGAGTTATCCCGGGGAGCTGTTTTTT; CDR3 protein: CASSPSGSYPGELFF
V gene: TRBV10-3; clone size: few; J gene: TRBJ1-5; D gene: TRBD1; CDR3 DNA: TGTGCCATCAACGACAGGGGTGGCAATCAGCCCCAGCATTTT; CDR3 protein: CAINDRGGNQPQHF
V gene: TRBV3-1/TRBV3-2; clone size: NA; J gene: TRBJ2-5; D gene: TRBD2; CDR3 DNA: TGTGCCAGCAGCCCCTACTTGCGGGGGCAAGAGACCCAGTACTTC; CDR3 protein: CASSPYLRGQETQYF
V gene: TRBV2; clone size: NA; J gene: TRBJ2-5; D gene: TRBD2; CDR3 DNA: TGTGCCAGCAGTCTAGCGGGAGGGGGCAAGACCCAGTACTTC; CDR3 protein: CASSLAGGGKTQYF
V gene: TRBV5-1; clone size: NA; J gene: TRBJ2-2; D gene: TRBD2; CDR3 DNA: TGCGCCAGTGCCGATAGCGGGAGCCGGACCGGGGAGCTGTTTTTT; CDR3 protein: CASADSGSRTGELFF
V gene: TRBV24-1; clone size: NA; J gene: TRBJ2-2; D gene: NA; CDR3 DNA: TGTGCCACCAGTGATTTGTGGAGAAACAACGGGGAGCTGTTTTTT; CDR3 protein: CATSDLWRNNGELFF
V gene: TRBV20-1; clone size: NA; J gene: TRBJ1-1; D gene: NA; CDR3 DNA: TGCAGTGCTAGGGTGGGGCGCGCTTTCTTT; CDR3 protein: CSARVGRAFF
V gene: TRBV19; clone size: NA; J gene: TRBJ1-2; D gene: NA; CDR3 DNA: TGTGCCAGTAGCCCGACAGCCGCTAACTATGGCTACACCTTC; CDR3 protein: CASSPTAANYGYTF
V gene: TRBV10-3; clone size: NA; J gene: TRBJ1-1; D gene: TRBD1; CDR3 DNA: TGTGCCATCAGTGAGTCGGGACAGCCTAAGACTGAAGCTTTCTTT; CDR3 protein: CAISESGQPKTEAFF
V gene: TRBV19; clone size: NA; J gene: TRBJ2-3; D gene: NA; CDR3 DNA: TGTGCCAGTAGTATAGTAGGACAGAGGTCCCTCACAGATACGCAGTATTTT; CDR3 protein: CASSIVGQRSLTDTQYF
V gene: TRBV6-2/TRBV6-3; clone size: NA; J gene: TRBJ2-1; D gene: NA; CDR3 DNA: TGTGCCAGCAGTCGATCTAGCGAATACAATGAGCAGTTCTTC; CDR3 protein: CASSRSSEYNEQFF
V gene: TRBV6-6; clone size: NA; J gene: TRBJ2-7; D gene: NA; CDR3 DNA: TGTGCCAGCAGTTACTCTACAACTGGAGCCTCCTACGAGCAGTACTTC; CDR3 protein: CASSYSTTGASYEQYF
V gene: TRBV3-1/TRBV3-2; clone size: NA; J gene: TRBJ2-2; D gene: NA; CDR3 DNA: TGTGCCAGCAGCCAGGCTCCGACCGGGGAGCTGTTTTTT; CDR3 protein: CASSQAPTGELFF
V gene: TRBV7-2; clone size: NA; J gene: TRBJ2-7; D gene: TRBD2; CDR3 DNA: TGTGCCAGCGGGGTCGGGGGGGCATCCTACGAGCAGTACTTC; CDR3 protein: CASGVGGASYEQYF
V gene: TRBV4-1; clone size: NA; J gene: TRBJ2-3; D gene: TRBD2; CDR3 DNA: TGCGCCAGCAGCCAAGAATACCTAGCGGGAGGCAGAGATACGCAGTATTTT; CDR3 protein: CASSQEYLAGGRDTQYF
V gene: TRBV3-1/TRBV3-2; clone size: NA; J gene: TRBJ1-1; D gene: NA; CDR3 DNA: TGTGCCAGCAGCCCCAGGGTGGGGAACACTGAAGCTTTCTTT; CDR3 protein: CASSPRVGNTEAFF
V gene: TRBV14; clone size: NA; J gene: TRBJ2-1; D gene: NA; CDR3 DNA: TGTGCCAGCAGCCAAGCCAGGGGCCACTACAATGAGCAGTTCTTC; CDR3 protein: CASSQARGHYNEQFF
V gene: TRBV4-2; clone size: NA; J gene: TRBJ2-7; D gene: NA; CDR3 DNA: TGTGCCAGCAGACGCGAAATGTTTATCTACGAGCAGTACTTC; CDR3 protein: CASRREMFIYEQYF
V gene: TRBV18; clone size: NA; J gene: TRBJ2-7; D gene: NA; CDR3 DNA: TGTGCCAGCTCACCACCGACGGGTCGCGACGAGCAGTACTTC; CDR3 protein: CASSPPTGRDEQYF
V gene: TRBV6-5; clone size: NA; J gene: TRBJ1-6; D gene: NA; CDR3 DNA: TGTGCCAGCAGTTACCGCGGCTCTAATTCACCCCTCCACTTT; CDR3 protein: CASSYRGSNSPLHF
V gene: TRBV27; clone size: few; J gene: TRBJ2-1; D gene: TRBD2; CDR3 DNA: TGTGCCAGCAGCGGACTAGCGGGAGGCAATGAGCAGTTCTTC; CDR3 protein: CASSGLAGGNEQFF
V gene: TRBV23-1; clone size: once; J gene: TRBJ1-3; D gene: NA; CDR3 DNA: TGCGCCAGCAAAGGCCGGACACACCTGAACACCATATATTTT; CDR3 protein: CASKGRTHLNTIYF
V gene: TRBV11-1; clone size: NA; J gene: TRBJ2-7; D gene: TRBD1; CDR3 DNA: TGTGCCAGCAGTACGGACAGGGGAAAGGGCGAGCAGTACTTC; CDR3 protein: CASSTDRGKGEQYF
V gene: TRBV5-4; clone size: once; J gene: TRBJ1-2; D gene: NA; CDR3 DNA: TGTGCCAGCAGCTCCGATCGTCCTCCGGGAGCGGGCTACACCTTC; CDR3 protein: CASSSDRPPGAGYTF
V gene: TRBV11-2; clone size: NA; J gene: TRBJ2-1; D gene: NA; CDR3 DNA: TGTGCCAGCAGCTTCTACGAAAATGAGCAGTTCTTC; CDR3 protein: CASSFYENEQFF
V gene: TRBV3-1/TRBV3-2; clone size: NA; J gene: TRBJ2-7; D gene: TRBD1; CDR3 DNA: TGTGCCAGCAGCCCCGCCCGGGACAGGGTCGGTGACTTC; CDR3 protein: CASSPARDRVGDF
V gene: TRBV3-1/TRBV3-2; clone size: once; J gene: TRBJ2-5; D gene: TRBD2; CDR3 DNA: TGTGCCAGCAGCTCAAGCGGGAGAGGGAACCAAGAGACCCAGTACTTC; CDR3 protein: CASSSSGRGNQETQYF
V gene: TRBV29-1; clone size: NA; J gene: TRBJ2-5; D gene: TRBD2; CDR3 DNA: TGCAGCGGACTAGCTGGGGAGACCCAGTACTTC; CDR3 protein: CSGLAGETQYF
V gene: TRBV27; clone size: NA; J gene: TRBJ1-2; D gene: NA; CDR3 DNA: TGTGCCAGCAGTCCCAACTCCCTTTATGGCTACACCTTC; CDR3 protein: CASSPNSLYGYTF
V gene: TRBV11-2; clone size: NA; J gene: TRBJ2-7; D gene: NA; CDR3 DNA: TGTGCCAGCAGCTTAGTTGGTCAGTCAACCTACGAGCAGTACTTC; CDR3 protein: CASSLVGQSTYEQYF
V gene: TRBV19; clone size: once; J gene: TRBJ1-5; D gene: NA; CDR3 DNA: TGTGCCAGTAGTATACCCCCCAGGGCGGGCAATCAGCCCCAGCATTTT; CDR3 protein: CASSIPPRAGNQPQHF
V gene: TRBV29-1; clone size: NA; J gene: TRBJ2-3; D gene: NA; CDR3 DNA: TGCAGCGCGGGGGGACAGACTAATGGAAGGTATTTT; CDR3 protein: CSAGGQTNGRYF
V gene: TRBV5-6; clone size: NA; J gene: TRBJ2-1; D gene: NA; CDR3 DNA: TGTGCCAGCAGCTTGCGTCTTACAGGTACAAATGAGCAGTTCTTC; CDR3 protein: CASSLRLTGTNEQFF
V gene: TRBV6-5; clone size: NA; J gene: TRBJ1-5; D gene: NA; CDR3 DNA: TGTGCCAGCAGCGAGCCGGGACACGGCAATCAGCCCCAGCATTTT; CDR3 protein: CASSEPGHGNQPQHF
V gene: TRBV5-1; clone size: NA; J gene: TRBJ2-5; D gene: TRBD2; CDR3 DNA: TGCGCCAGCAGCTTGGCCGCGACTAGCGGGAGGATGTTGGAGACCCAGTACTTC; CDR3 protein: CASSLAATSGRMLETQYF
V gene: TRBV5-1; clone size: NA; J gene: TRBJ2-7; D gene: TRBD2; CDR3 DNA: TGCGCCAGCAGCTTTGGTGGGAGGGCCTACGAGCAGTACTTC; CDR3 protein: CASSFGGRAYEQYF
V gene: TRBV19; clone size: NA; J gene: TRBJ1-5; D gene: NA; CDR3 DNA: TGTGCCAGTGATGGACAGCTTTTTAATCAGCCCCAGCATTTT; CDR3 protein: CASDGQLFNQPQHF
V gene: TRBV5-1; clone size: once; J gene: TRBJ1-1; D gene: NA; CDR3 DNA: TGCGCCAGCAGCTTGGTGGGGGCAGGCACTGAAGCTTTCTTT; CDR3 protein: CASSLVGAGTEAFF
V gene: TRBV19; clone size: NA; J gene: TRBJ1-5; D gene: NA; CDR3 DNA: TGTGCCAGTAGCGCTAATTGGGGCGCTCATCAGCCCCAGCATTTT; CDR3 protein: CASSANWGAHQPQHF
V gene: TRBV6-4; clone size: NA; J gene: TRBJ1-1; D gene: NA; CDR3 DNA: TGTGCCAGCAGACCGGACAGTTCGCGCACTGAAGCTTTCTTT; CDR3 protein: CASRPDSSRTEAFF
V gene: TRBV5-5; clone size: NA; J gene: TRBJ2-7; D gene: NA; CDR3 DNA: TGTGCCAGCAGCCCGAGGCCGGGGTCACCCTACGAGCAGTACTTC; CDR3 protein: CASSPRPGSPYEQYF
V gene: TRBV9; clone size: NA; J gene: TRBJ2-2; D gene: TRBD2; CDR3 DNA: TGTGCCAGCAGCCTTCAAGCGGGAGGAACCGGGGAGCTGTTTTTT; CDR3 protein: CASSLQAGGTGELFF
V gene: TRBV7-2; clone size: NA; J gene: TRBJ1-5; D gene: NA; CDR3 DNA: TGTGCCAGCAGCCAAACCGAGTACGGTCAGCCCCAGCATTTT; CDR3 protein: CASSQTEYGQPQHF
V gene: TRBV5-4; clone size: NA; J gene: TRBJ1-2; D gene: TRBD1; CDR3 DNA: TGTGCCAGCAGCTATCCGGGACAGAGCTATGGCTACACCTTC; CDR3 protein: CASSYPGQSYGYTF
V gene: TRBV4-3; clone size: few; J gene: TRBJ1-6; D gene: NA; CDR3 DNA: TGCGCCAGCAGCCAGTACCAAAAGGACCCCCGGGAACCCCTCCACTTT; CDR3 protein: CASSQYQKDPREPLHF
V gene: TRBV10-3; clone size: NA; J gene: TRBJ1-1; D gene: NA; CDR3 DNA: TGTGCCAACGGTATGACAGCAAACACTGAAGCTTTCTTT; CDR3 protein: CANGMTANTEAFF
V gene: TRBV7-2; clone size: once; J gene: TRBJ1-2; D gene: NA; CDR3 DNA: TGTGCCAGCAGCTTTACAGAACACTATGGCTACACCTTC; CDR3 protein: CASSFTEHYGYTF
V gene: TRBV5-1; clone size: NA; J gene: TRBJ2-7; D gene: NA; CDR3 DNA: TGCGCCAGCAGCTTAAGCTCTGGGGCGGTCTACGAGCAGTACTTC; CDR3 protein: CASSLSSGAVYEQYF
V gene: TRBV3-1/TRBV3-2; clone size: NA; J gene: TRBJ2-7; D gene: TRBD2; CDR3 DNA: TGTGCCAGCAGCCCGAGACTAGCGGCCACCTACGAGCAGTACTTC; CDR3 protein: CASSPRLAATYEQYF
V gene: TRBV5-1; clone size: once; J gene: TRBJ1-2; D gene: NA; CDR3 DNA: TGCGCCAGCAGCTTGTTAGGGAGCGCGGATGGCTACACCTTC; CDR3 protein: CASSLLGSADGYTF
V gene: TRBV7-9; clone size: few; J gene: TRBJ1-1; D gene: TRBD1; CDR3 DNA: TGTGCCAGCAGTTCGCAGGGGGTGAACACTGAAGCTTTCTTT; CDR3 protein: CASSSQGVNTEAFF
V gene: TRBV5-6; clone size: NA; J gene: TRBJ2-7; D gene: NA; CDR3 DNA: TGTGCCAGCAGCTTGGACGGGACACCCTACGAGCAGTACTTC; CDR3 protein: CASSLDGTPYEQYF
V gene: TRBV24-1; clone size: NA; J gene: TRBJ2-2; D gene: NA; CDR3 DNA: TGTGCCACCAGTGATGGTAGGGGTCGGAACACCGGGGAGCTGTTTTTT; CDR3 protein: CATSDGRGRNTGELFF
V gene: TRBV27; clone size: NA; J gene: TRBJ2-5; D gene: NA; CDR3 DNA: TGTGCCAGCAGTAGGGGGACCAGTGTAGAGACCCAGTACTTC; CDR3 protein: CASSRGTSVETQYF
V gene: TRBV9; clone size: NA; J gene: TRBJ2-3; D gene: TRBD2; CDR3 DNA: TGTGCCAGCAGCCCCGGGACTACCAGCACAGATACGCAGTATTTT; CDR3 protein: CASSPGTTSTDTQYF